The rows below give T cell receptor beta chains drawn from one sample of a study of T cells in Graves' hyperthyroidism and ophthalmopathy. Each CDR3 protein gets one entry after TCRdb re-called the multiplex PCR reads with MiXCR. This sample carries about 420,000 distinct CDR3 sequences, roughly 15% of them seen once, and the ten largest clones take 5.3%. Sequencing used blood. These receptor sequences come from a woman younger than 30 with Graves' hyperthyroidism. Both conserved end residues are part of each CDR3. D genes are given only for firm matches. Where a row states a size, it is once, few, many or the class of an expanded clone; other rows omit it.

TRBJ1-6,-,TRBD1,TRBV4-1,TGCGCCAGCAGCCAAGATCGCATCCGCCCGGGACAGGGCGAGAATCTTTCACCCCTCCACTTT,CASSQDRIRPGQGENLSPLHF
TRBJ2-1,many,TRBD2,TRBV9,TGTGCCAGCAGCCTACTAGCGGGAGTTCGCAATGAGCAGTTCTTC,CASSLLAGVRNEQFF
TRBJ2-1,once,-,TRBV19,TGTGCCAGTAGGGAGTCCATCTACAATGAGCAGTCCTTC,CASRESIYNEQSF
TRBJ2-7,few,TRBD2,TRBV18,TGTGCCAGCTCACCATCGGGACTAGTGGGCGAGCAGTACTTC,CASSPSGLVGEQYF
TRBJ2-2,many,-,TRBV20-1,TGCAGTGCTAGGGGGGAGATCACCGGGGAGCTGTTTTTT,CSARGEITGELFF
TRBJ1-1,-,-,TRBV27,TGTGCCAGCAGTTTAGGGGTTATGACGGGTGAAGCTTTCTTT,CASSLGVMTGEAFF
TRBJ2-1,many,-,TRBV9,TGTGCCAGCAATGCCGCGGAGCGGGCCTCCTACAATGAGCAGTTCTTC,CASNAAERASYNEQFF
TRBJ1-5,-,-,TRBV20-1,TGCAGTGCTAGTCAGGGGATATATCAGCCCCAGCATTTT,CSASQGIYQPQHF
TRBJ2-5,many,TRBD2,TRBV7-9,TGTGCCAGCAGCTTGTTTGCGGGAGGTGGTGAGACCCAGTACTTC,CASSLFAGGGETQYF
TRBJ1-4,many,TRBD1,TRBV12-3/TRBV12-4,TGTGCCAGCAGCGCCGGGACAGGGGGCCTGAATGAAAAACTGTTTTTT,CASSAGTGGLNEKLFF
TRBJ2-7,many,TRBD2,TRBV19,TGTGCCAGTAGTGGACCGGGACTAGCTCTCGAGCAGTACTTC,CASSGPGLALEQYF
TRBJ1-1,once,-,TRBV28,TGTGCCAGCAGTGTCCCTATGGGGACCTACTTTGAAGCTTTCTTT,CASSVPMGTYFEAFF
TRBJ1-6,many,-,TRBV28,TGTGCCAGCAGTTTATTGGATTCACCCCTCCACTTT,CASSLLDSPLHF
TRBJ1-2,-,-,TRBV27,TGTGCCAGCGGGGCGGCAGCAAACTATGGCTACACCTTC,CASGAAANYGYTF
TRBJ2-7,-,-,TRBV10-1,TGCGCCAGCAGTTTAGTTCCGGGGGACGAGCAGTACTTC,CASSLVPGDEQYF
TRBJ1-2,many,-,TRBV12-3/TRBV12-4,TGTGCCAGCAGTGCCACGGGGGAACGAGGATATGGCTACACCTTC,CASSATGERGYGYTF
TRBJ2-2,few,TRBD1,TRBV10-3,TGTGCCATCAGGGGGACAGGGGACACCGGGGAGCGGTTTTTT,CAIRGTGDTGERFF
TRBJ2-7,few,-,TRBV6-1,TGTGCCAGCAGTTCCCGCGGGGATTCCTACGAGCAGTACTTC,CASSSRGDSYEQYF
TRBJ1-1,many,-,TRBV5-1,TGCGCCAGCAGCGGCCAGCTGCAGGGCACTGAAGCTTTCTTT,CASSGQLQGTEAFF
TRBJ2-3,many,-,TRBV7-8,TGTGCCAGCAGACCCGGCGCAGGCACAGATACGCAGTATTTT,CASRPGAGTDTQYF
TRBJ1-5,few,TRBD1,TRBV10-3,TGTGCCATCAGTAACAGGGGGAGAAATCAGCCCCAGCATTTT,CAISNRGRNQPQHF
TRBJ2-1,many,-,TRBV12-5,TGTGCTAGTGGTGTCCCGGGACTCCACAATGAGCAGTTCTTC,CASGVPGLHNEQFF
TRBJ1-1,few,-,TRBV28,TGTGCCAGCAGTTTTCTGGGAGAGACAACCGAAGCTTTCTTT,CASSFLGETTEAFF
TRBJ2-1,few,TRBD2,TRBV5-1,TGCGCCAGCAGCTTGGAGACTAGCGGGAGTGGCTCCTACAATGAGCAGTTCTTC,CASSLETSGSGSYNEQFF
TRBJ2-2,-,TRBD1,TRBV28,TGTGCCAGCAGTTTATGGTTCTCAGGGTCAGGGGGTATAAGCACCGGGGAGCCGTTTTTT,CASSLWFSGSGGISTGEPFF
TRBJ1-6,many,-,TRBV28,TGTGCCAGCAGTTCGGAGGGCGGAGACTATAATTCACCCCTCCACTTT,CASSSEGGDYNSPLHF
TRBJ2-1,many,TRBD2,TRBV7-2,TGTGCCAGCAGCTTAGCGGACGGGAGGGCCTACAATGAGCAGTTCTTC,CASSLADGRAYNEQFF
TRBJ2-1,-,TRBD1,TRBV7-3,TGTGCCAGCAGCCCCGGGACAGCTTTAAATAATGAGCAGTTCTTC,CASSPGTALNNEQFF
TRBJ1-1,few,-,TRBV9,TGTGCCAGCAGCGCCCCGAGCACTGAAGCTTTCTTT,CASSAPSTEAFF
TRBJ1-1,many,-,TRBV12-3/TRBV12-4,TGTGCCAGCAGTTTTGGGGGAGACACTGAAGCTTTCTTT,CASSFGGDTEAFF
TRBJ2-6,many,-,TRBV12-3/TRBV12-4,TGTGCCAGCAGCGGATACAGGGCGAGGGGGGCCAACGTCCTGACTTTC,CASSGYRARGANVLTF
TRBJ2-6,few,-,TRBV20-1,TGCAGTGCTAGGGACCTACGGACTGGGGCCAACGTCCTGACTTTC,CSARDLRTGANVLTF
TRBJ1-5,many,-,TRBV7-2,TGTGCCAGCAGCTTTGACAGCTTTCAGCCCCAGCATTTT,CASSFDSFQPQHF
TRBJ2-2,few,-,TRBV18,TGTGCCAGCTCACCTGAGATTAGCGGTGGAACCGGGGAGCTGTTTTTT,CASSPEISGGTGELFF
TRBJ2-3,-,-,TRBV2,TGTGCCAGCAGTAAAGCCAACGGGAGAGGCACAGATACGCAGTATTTT,CASSKANGRGTDTQYF
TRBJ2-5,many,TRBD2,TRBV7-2,TGTGCCAGCAGCTTCAACCGGATTAGCGGGAGTATGGGAGAGACCCAGTACTTC,CASSFNRISGSMGETQYF
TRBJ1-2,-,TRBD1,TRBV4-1,TGCGCCAGCAGCCAAGAGACCGGGACAGGAGGCTACACCTTC,CASSQETGTGGYTF
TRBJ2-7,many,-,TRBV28,TGTGCCAGCAGTTTGAGAGGGGACGAGCAGTACTTC,CASSLRGDEQYF
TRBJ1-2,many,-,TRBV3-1,TGTGCCAGCAGCCAAGATTTGCAGGCGCTATATGGCTACACCTTC,CASSQDLQALYGYTF
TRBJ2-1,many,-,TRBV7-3,TGTGCCAGCAGCTTATCCACCGTTAATGTGTATAATGAGCAGTTCTTC,CASSLSTVNVYNEQFF
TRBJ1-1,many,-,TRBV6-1,TGTGCCAGCAGTTACCAACAGACAGAGAACACTGAAGCTTTCTTT,CASSYQQTENTEAFF
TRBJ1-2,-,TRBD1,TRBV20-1,TGCAGTGCTAGGGACAGGAGATATGGCTACACCTTC,CSARDRRYGYTF
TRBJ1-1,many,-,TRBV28,TGTGCCAGCAGTGCCTACAGGGAAGGAGGCACTGAAGCTTTCTTT,CASSAYREGGTEAFF
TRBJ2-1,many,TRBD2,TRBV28,TGTGCCAGCAGTTCTCCGAAATCCGGGACTAGCGGATACAATGAGCAGTTCTTC,CASSSPKSGTSGYNEQFF
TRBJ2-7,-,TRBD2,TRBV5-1,TGCGCCAGCAGCTTGGCGATTAGCGGGGACGCCTACGAGCAGTACTTC,CASSLAISGDAYEQYF
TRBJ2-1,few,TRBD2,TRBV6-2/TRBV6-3,TGTGCCAGCAGTTCAGCGGGAGAGGCCTACAATGAGCAGTTCTTC,CASSSAGEAYNEQFF